The 17 T cell receptor beta chains below come from one sample, sequenced in a study of T cell clonality in common variable immunodeficiency. The study's findings and limits: Reportedly, TCR beta sequences from common variable immunodeficiency showed fewer deletions and N-nucleotide insertions.

These TCRs are of unknown antigen specificity. Repertoires were generated with immunoSEQ multiplex PCR, while TCRdb's copy carries only in-frame clones and drops some. The sample contains fewer than 12,000 clones, none occurring once; around 5.8% lies in the top ten. Sequenced input: peripheral blood mononuclear cells. The receptors stem from a human donor with common variable immunodeficiency.

This clone was detected only a few times. The read stops 3 residues short of the end of the CDR3; the missing end is completed from the germline J gene. The rearrangement joins TRBV7-9 to TRBJ2-1, with TRBD1 matching over 7 bases. Germline-derived CDR1 and CDR2 are SEHNR and FQNEAQ (reference sequence). This CDR3 region has 14 residues. V was clipped by 3 bases and J by 7 bases; unmatched bases: 6. The CDR3 DNA, read in part, is TGTGCCAGCAGCTTGGCAGGGGGTGGGAATGAG. As protein: CASSLAGGGNE. The whole CDR3 region reads CASSLAGGGNEQFF. The entire variable domain, with the rest obtained from reference TRBV7-9 and TRBJ2-1, is as follows: DTGVSQNPRHKITKRGQNVTFRCDPISEHNRLYWYRQTLGQGPEFLTYFQNEAQLEKSRLLSDRFSAERPKGSFSTLEIQRTEQGDSAMYLCASSLAGGGNEQFFGPGTRLTVL.

Concerning this clone itself: The read gets to within 3 residues of the CDR3 end, and the germline J gene fills in the rest. The V and J genes are TRBV2 and TRBJ1-6, with D hard to call. Germline V CDR1 and CDR2: SNHLY, FYNNEI. The CDR3 runs to 11 residues. V lost 4 bases and J 10 bases, leaving 5 bases between the germline ends. The CDR3 is CASSGGSPLHF. The CDR3 DNA, read in part, is TGTGCCAGCAGTGGAGGGTCACCC. Combining the CDR3 with reference TRBV2 and TRBJ1-6 gives the whole variable domain EPEVTQTPSHQVTQMGQEVILRCVPISNHLYFYWYRQILGQKVEFLVSFYNNEISEKSEIFDDQFSVERPDGSNFTLKIRSTKLEDSAMYFCASSGGSPLHFGNGTRLTVT.

Worth noting for this clone: The read ends 3 residues early relative to the CDR3; the germline J gene fills the gap. This chain links TRBV7-9 with TRBJ2-7, with 8 positions matching TRBD2. Germline CDR1 is SEHNR and CDR2 is FQNEAQ (reference sequence). V dropped 5 bases and J dropped 6; count of bases not matched to a gene: 9. CDR3 length: 14 residues. The part of the CDR3 DNA that was read is TGTGCCAGCAGCCCGGGGACTAGTCGTCCCGAG. As protein: CASSPGTSRPE. The whole CDR3 reads CASSPGTSRPEQYF.

With regard to this clone: The read is 3 residues too short to cover the CDR3 end, so that end is filled in from the germline J gene. This chain joins TRBV19 and TRBJ2-1, with TRBD1 identical over 8 bases. The CDR3 loop spans 17 amino acids. The trim removed 10 bases at V and 2 bases at J, leaving 16 bases unmatched. Looked up from germline, CDR1 is LNHDA and CDR2 is SQIVND (reference sequence). CDR3 bases read: TGTGCCATCTCTCGGACAGGGAGGAGCCCGCCCTACAATGAG. This codes for CAISRTGRSPPYNE. The full CDR3 sequence reads CAISRTGRSPPYNEQFF.

With respect to this clone: The read is 3 residues too short to cover the CDR3 end, so that end is filled in from the germline J gene. The rearrangement links TRBV7-2 to TRBJ2-7; TRBD2 aligns across 11 bases. The germline V gene has CDR1 SGHTA and CDR2 FQGNSA. The CDR3 is made up of 14 amino acids. The junction had 3 bases not matched to a gene; V was cut back by 5 bases and J by 3 bases. CDR3 DNA, as far as it was read: TGTGCCAGCAGCCGACTAGCGGGATTCTACGAG. Translating it yields CASSRLAGFYE. The full-length CDR3 reads as CASSRLAGFYEQYF.

The table lists this clone with a few counts. Coverage ceases 3 residues before the CDR3 finishes, and the germline J gene fills in the end. J is TRBJ1-5 and V is TRBV2; D may be TRBD1 (5 bases). The CDR3 is 16 amino acids. Looked up from germline, CDR1 is SNHLY and CDR2 is FYNNEI. The germline V and J ends were trimmed by 7 bases and 4 bases, with 20 bases remaining between them. This CDR3 reads CASNPGPGRGNQPQHF. CDR3 DNA (partial): TGTGCCAGCAACCCCGGCCCCGGGAGGGGTAATCAGCCC.

The table lists this clone with a few counts. The CDR3 sequence is CASSSQVTGDTEAFF. CDR3 bases read: TGCGCCAGCAGCTCTCAAGTGACAGGGGACACTGAA. The chain employs TRBV5-1 and TRBJ1-1; 8 nucleotides align to TRBD1. Read coverage stops 3 residues before the CDR3 terminus; the germline J gene supplies the remainder. Germline CDR1 is SGHRS and CDR2 is YFSETQ. The CDR3 covers 15 residues. The ends lost 3 bases at V and 3 bases at J; junction bases unmatched: 7.

This clone was counted a few times. The read is 3 residues too short to cover the CDR3 end, so that end is filled in from the germline J gene. This chain connects TRBV2 to TRBJ2-7, with 12 bases matching TRBD2. Trimming at V came to 4 bases and at J to 6 bases, leaving 10 bases not matched to a gene. Germline V gene sequence: CDR1 SNHLY, CDR2 FYNNEI. The CDR3 totals 16 residues. The CDR3 DNA, read in part, is TGTGCCAGCAGTGTAACTGCTAGCGGGAGGGCCGGCGAG. This translates into CASSVTASGRAGE. In full, the CDR3 reads CASSVTASGRAGEQYF.

Worth noting for this clone: The CDR3 end is not reached by the read, which stops 3 residues before it; the germline J gene fills it in. The V gene is TRBV7-2, the J gene TRBJ2-7; TRBD2 is a possible D gene (6 bases). The V gene's germline CDR1 is SGHTA and CDR2 FQGNSA. The CDR3 spans 15 residues. The V gene lost 5 bases and the J gene lost 0 bases, with 14 bases spanning the gap. The CDR3 DNA, read in part, is TGTGCCAGCAGCGAGTTCGCGGGAAGCTCCTACGAG. Encoded protein: CASSEFAGSSYE. The entire CDR3 protein reads CASSEFAGSSYEQYF.

This clone ranks as medium-sized. Coverage ceases 3 residues before the CDR3 finishes, and the germline J gene fills in the end. The chain employs TRBV12-5 and TRBJ1-5; possible D gene TRBD1, 5 bases. Per the germline V gene, CDR1 is LGHNT and CDR2 is FRNRAP. V lost 9 bases to trimming and J lost 3 bases, with 18 bases between them. The CDR3 consists of 15 residues. CDR3 protein: CARSKNRHDNQPQHF. The sequenced CDR3 bases are TGTGCTAGGAGTAAAAACAGGCACGACAATCAGCCC.

Notes on this clone: The read finishes 3 residues shy of the CDR3 end, and the germline J gene is used to complete it. The rearrangement uses TRBV7-9 and TRBJ2-3, with TRBD2 matching over 8 bases. Germline values: CDR1 SEHNR, CDR2 FQNEAQ (reference sequence). With 8 bases clipped from V and 1 base from J, the junction kept 5 bases outside the gene matches. The CDR3 runs 14 residues. The covered CDR3 bases are TGTGCCAGCCAAAGTAGCGGGGGCACAGATACG. It specifies CASQSSGGTDT. The full CDR3 reads CASQSSGGTDTQYF.

Comment on this clone: The read stops 3 residues short of the end of the CDR3; the missing end is completed from the germline J gene. The chain links TRBV5-1 to TRBJ2-7, with TRBD2 as a possible D gene (6 bases). Germline lookup yields CDR1 SGHRS and CDR2 YFSETQ. This CDR3 is built from 13 residues. V lost 4 bases and J 4 bases, leaving 12 bases between the germline ends. This chain's CDR3 is CASSPLSGYEQYF. Incomplete CDR3 DNA: TGCGCCAGCAGCCCCCTTAGCGGATACGAG.

Notes on this clone: The CDR3 goes on 3 residues after the read ends, and that part is filled in from the germline J gene. The chain is built from TRBV19 and TRBJ2-1, with a tentative D call TRBD1 (6 bases). Trimming stripped 4 bases from V and 6 bases from J, with 10 bases between. CDR1 and CDR2 (germline): LNHDA, SQIVND (reference sequence). The CDR3 totals 13 residues. This CDR3 reads CASSKGVSNEQFF. CDR3 bases read: TGTGCCAGTAGTAAGGGGGTTAGCAATGAG.

On this clone itself: Read data end 3 residues before the CDR3 end; the end is taken from the germline J gene. The rearrangement links TRBV18 to TRBJ2-3, with 12 bases identical to TRBD2. The CDR3 has 19 residues. Germline values: CDR1 KGHSH, CDR2 LQKENI. With V trimmed by 2 bases and J by 2 bases, 11 bases remained unmatched. The CDR3 spells CASSPTRTSGARFTDTQYF. The CDR3 DNA, read in part, is TGTGCCAGCTCACCAACGCGGACTAGCGGGGCCCGCTTCACAGATACG. Full variable domain (missing parts from reference TRBV18 and TRBJ2-3): NAGVMQNPRHLVRRRGQEARLRCSPMKGHSHVYWYRQLPEEGLKFMVYLQKENIIDESGMPKERFSAEFPKEGPSILRIQQVVRGDSAAYFCASSPTRTSGARFTDTQYFGPGTRLTVL.

This clone was observed a few times. The sequenced part of the CDR3 DNA is TGTGCCAGCAGCTTGTTGCGGGACTTCTACGAG. Translated: CASSLLRDFYE. The full CDR3 protein is CASSLLRDFYEQYF. The rearrangement links TRBV5-5 to TRBJ2-7, with TRBD2 as a possible D gene (6 bases). Coverage ceases 3 residues before the CDR3 finishes, and the germline J gene fills in the end. V was clipped by 1 base and J by 3 bases, with 11 bases between them. Germline V gene lookup returns CDR1 SGHKS and CDR2 YYEKEE (reference sequence). CDR3 length equals 14 residues.

Notes on this clone: The read finishes 3 residues shy of the CDR3 end, and the germline J gene is used to complete it. The chain links TRBV6-2 or TRBV6-3 to TRBJ2-1; a possible D gene is TRBD2 (6 bases). Trimming removed 6 bases from V and 7 bases from J, with 19 bases in between. The CDR3 runs to 15 residues. CDR1 is MNHEY and CDR2 is SVGEGT in the germline V gene. The CDR3: CASSPVNGEENEQFF. Incomplete CDR3 DNA: TGTGCCAGCAGCCCTGTGAACGGGGAGGAAAATGAG.

This clone has only a few counts. The CDR3 end lies 3 residues beyond the end of the read and is filled in from the germline J gene. The chain recombines TRBV6-4 with TRBJ2-1; 8 nucleotides line up with TRBD2. CDR3 size: 15 residues. CDR1 is MRHNA, CDR2 SNTAGT, per germline. V was pared by 6 bases and J by 9 bases, with 13 bases of the junction left unmatched. The CDR3 DNA, read in part, is TGTGCCAGCAGACTGACTTCAAGCGGGAGTAGTGAG. As protein: CASRLTSSGSSE. The CDR3 reads in full as CASRLTSSGSSEQFF.